This T cell receptor (beta chain) was obtained from a study of T cell repertoires in cytomegalovirus infection. Background on the study: CMV epitopes, recently identified HLA-C-restricted and well-studied HLA-B-restricted, were used. CMV infection together with matching HLA type was indicated by public TCR beta signatures.

The CDR3 consists of 17 residues. J gave up 6 bases and V 0 bases, and 7 bases lay outside the gene matches. CDR1 is SGHTA, CDR2 FQGNSA, per germline. TCRdb itself ran the reads through MiXCR, one entry per CDR3 protein. The top ten clones hold about 76% of a sample with 90,000 to 120,000 distinct CDR3 sequences, roughly 39% of them seen once. Ten or more counts support this clonotype. Antigen: not known. Material: CD8+ T cells from cultured PBMCs, obtained from culture after CMV antigen stimulation. The chain has TRBV7-2 and TRBJ2-3, with 12 bases fitting TRBD2. The receptor's source is a human donor in good health (CMV status not recorded). Some clones in this sample may be carry-over from other donors' samples. DNA for the CDR3: TGTGCCAGCAGCTTAGCGGCTAGCGGGGGGGCGCGTGATACGCAGTATTTT. Translation gives CASSLAASGGARDTQYF.